This T cell receptor beta chain was obtained from a study of vaccination effects on CD4 cells after COVID-19 (dated by TCRdb to 2022 to 2024). Study-wide context: Participants received two doses of either the BNT162b2 or the mRNA-1273 mRNA SARS-CoV-2 vaccine. Pre-vaccine samples were drawn from a couple of convalescent patients 16 days and one week before the first dose, at 142 and 148 days after COVID-19 diagnosis. Cultures from other donors in the study were sequenced using the Oncomine TCR Beta short-read assay on an Illumina iSeq 100. The full study included 9 to 10 COVID-19 convalescent patients and several SARS-CoV-2-naive healthy vaccine recipients. The study compared SARS-CoV-2 spike-specific CD4+ TCR repertoires before and after mRNA vaccination in COVID-19 convalescent patients and infection-naive vaccine recipients. Broad study findings and their caveats: Clones induced by infection and clones induced by vaccination both contracted markedly at late timepoints after vaccination, which fits with T cell responses waning over time. Among convalescent patients, the spike-reactive repertoire after vaccination was made up mainly of new vaccine-induced clones that were largely distinct from the clones induced by infection. Limitations of the study were the small number of convalescent patients and the absence of early post-infection timepoints.

Taken from the germline V gene, the CDR1 and CDR2 loops are MNHEY and SVGAGI. Trimming costs V 7 bases and J 3 bases, and their ends lie 15 bases apart. The CDR3 goes from the cysteine to the phenylalanine over 14 residues. The only DNA kept is the CDR3, 42 bases in frame from the first base. Library generation was performed with the immunoSEQ multiplex PCR assay. DNA from the CD4+ T cells that had been cultured and isolated underwent TCR beta CDR3 sequencing. Concerning the study's data processing: Non-productive TCR sequences were discarded, and reads were trimmed to the CDR3 region, with only CDR3s of 7 or more amino acids retained. The MANAFEST web app was used to identify antigen-specific clonotypes by comparing expansion in peptide wells with expansion in reference cultures. To be called positive, a clone needed expansion at FDR<0.05 compared with the reference and with all other wells, an odds ratio greater than 5, and a frequency greater than 0.1% in two replicate wells. Clonotypes significantly expanded in SARS-CoV-2 spike wells and in at least one common cold coronavirus spike condition were defined as cross-reactive. CDR3 similarity was assessed by Levenshtein distance with the stringdist R package, and unrooted trees were built with ape in R 3.6.1. As stored in TCRdb, this immuneACCESS dataset retains in-frame rearrangements with V and J assigned. A fraction of the clones does not appear; measured against another copy, unresolved V genes explain less than half of the discrepancy, and the remainder lacks a known reason. V and J calls and clone size are those listed in that table; D and trimming were worked out from the DNA. For this sample there are 63,000 or so clones; about 69% appear just once. Clones ranked in the top ten supply over 4.5% of the sample.

This clone was counted once. This clone's antigen is unknown. Qualities for individual bases were not recorded, and no much larger clone is one base off. In the ViraFEST assay, PBMC were stimulated with viral peptide pools, and antigen-specific CD4+ T cell clonotypes were then identified by expansion using TCR sequencing. After around ten days of culture, CD4+ T cells were isolated with the EasySep CD4+ T cell isolation kit. PCR-confirmed SARS-CoV-2 infection had occurred in convalescent patients between March and December 2020, before the Alpha, Beta and Delta variants emerged in the United States. Each well held 2 million to 2.5 million PBMC cultured in IMDM containing approximately 5.2% human AB serum, around 9.3 IU/ml IL-2 and gentamicin, along with about 10 ug/ml peptides. A peptide pool from HIV-1 Nef was used as the negative control culture condition. Half of the culture medium was replaced with fresh IL-2-containing medium on days 3 and 7. Unless noted otherwise, every peptide stimulation condition was grown in triplicate wells. PBMC were separated from whole blood using Ficoll-Paque Plus gradient centrifugation and were then either cryopreserved at -140C or used fresh. The QIAamp micro DNA kit was used to extract genomic DNA from the cultured CD4+ T cells.

The receptor chain draws on TRBV6-5 and TRBJ1-2; the D segment could be TRBD1, given 5 matching bases. Specimen: CD4+ T cells from PBMCs cultured with HIV peptides, collected before COVID-19 vaccination. The cell subset or site label, as the study defines it: HIV-1 Nef peptide pool negative control/reference culture. The TCR was taken from a human donor who had a prior SARS-CoV-2 infection. The DNA sequence is given as TGTGCCAGCAAGGCCGGGACGGCGGACTATGGCTACACCTTC. It codes for CASKAGTADYGYTF.